This T cell receptor (beta chain) was found in a study of blood T cells in healthy people across ages. The CDR3 contains 15 residues. Germline V gives CDR1 SGHRS, CDR2 YFSETQ. Trimming removed 0 bases at V and 0 bases at J, with 9 bases between. The table lists this clonotype with a few counts. Its antigen is unidentified. Next came a second PCR, run for roughly 7 to 12 cycles, which used a sample-barcoded 5' primer along with a J-beta primer mix. The template-switch adaptor, which had 12 random nucleotides, put a tag on each cDNA molecule. TCRdb analysed the 5' RACE reads with MiXCR anew, one entry per CDR3 protein. The sample includes roughly 1.4 million distinct CDR3 sequences, 45% to 70% of them seen just once. Findings and limits, study-wide: While age rose, TCR beta diversity per million T cells dropped in a roughly linear way.

Sequenced: blood. The clonotype was recovered from a man between 18 and 29 years old in good health. The chain employs TRBV5-1 and TRBJ1-1; D unclear. The CDR3 bases are TGCGCCAGCAGCTTGGTGTCAGTCATGAACACTGAAGCTTTCTTT. Amino acid sequence: CASSLVSVMNTEAFF.